These T cell receptor beta chains were read from a single sample in a study of control samples from healthy donors and cancer patients. The table came from immunoSEQ multiplex PCR; TCRdb's copy has only in-frame clones and leaves some out. The sample has about 130,000 clones, roughly 92% seen once. The specimen was blood. The receptors were sampled from a man between 18 and 35 years old in good health. CDR3s include the opening cysteine and the closing phenylalanine or tryptophan.

12	TRBV6-5	CASITGNTEAFF
13	TRBV27	CASMGTPGYGYTF
14	TRBV10-3	CAISRTSGGNEQFF
14	TRBV7-2	CASSQRLGTDTQYF
17	TRBV7-9	CASSLGRGWGHDSPLHF
13	TRBV11-3	CASSLGGIYEQYF
17	TRBV5-1	CASSFKGRDRLNTEAFF
12	TRBV7-9	CASSSSSYEQYF
15	TRBV7-9	CASSPPGTETGELFF
15	TRBV2	CASSVEAGSYNEQFF
15	TRBV19	CASSTSGEPYNEQFF
18	TRBV15	CATSRDPGGGYSYSGYTF
15	TRBV2	CASRAVWGRHYEQYF
15	TRBV9	CASSGHREGSYGYTF
14	TRBV19	CASTQFQDTGELFF
15	TRBV3-1/TRBV3-2	CASSQGLDAYNEQFF
12	TRBV4-1	CASSQLSSPLHF
11	TRBV7-2	CASSSGTVKFF
14	TRBV6-5	CASSYDGTKAEAFF
18	TRBV10-3	CAISDGSGGAISTDTQYF
15	TRBV5-6	CASSEKFGVQNEQFF
15	TRBV18	CASSPGAGGAYEQYF
16	TRBV7-2	CASSLADVGSYNEQFF
15	TRBV5-1	CASSLPGKLTGELFF
16	TRBV5-1	CASSYNMGERGTEAFF
15	TRBV5-1	CASSLDRVHNSPLHF
18	TRBV7-9	CASSSEFRRGLRTGEAFF
16	TRBV7-3	CASSLAGAGLGETQYF
12	TRBV9	CASSVGSYGYTF
16	TRBV10-3	CAISPGTSGASYEQYF
14	TRBV6-6	CASSYSGGDTEAFF
13	TRBV2	CASHWIGNTEAFF
16	TRBV7-9	CASSTLAEQGGSPLHF
15	TRBV6-2/TRBV6-3	CASSQTGPMNEKLFF
16	TRBV7-2	CASSLNGGASNEKLFF
14	TRBV6-2/TRBV6-3	CASSPLSSSQPQHF
13	TRBV6-6	CASRNQDNSPLHF
18	TRBV18	CASSPKVDRASGIQPQHF
15	TRBV7-6	CASSLTGQGMGGYTF
15	TRBV7-2	CASSFATVSTDTQYF
15	TRBV7-2	CASSSWLQANQPQHF
14	TRBV5-6	CASSLRDRVYEQYF
15	TRBV6-2/TRBV6-3	CASSSGQGRNQPQHF
18	TRBV4-1	CASSQAGLAGGGTGELFF
14	TRBV19	CASSALDVGQPQHF
16	TRBV10-3	CAISEAPGRRGYGYTF
15	TRBV27	CASSLSLGVNQPQHF
15	TRBV5-1	CASSLANRPNSPLHF
14	TRBV29-1	CSANMRGSGNTIYF
13	TRBV3-1/TRBV3-2	CASSHKPGRPQYF
15	TRBV5-1	CASRPTSGGAGELFF
15	TRBV28	CASNTLSGGTSEAFF
13	TRBV28	CASRTGINYGYTF
14	TRBV6-5	CASRVGYSGNTIYF
18	TRBV25-1	CASSPHQGRTGRNYGYTF
14	TRBV10-3	CAISDASGGYEQFF
14	TRBV25-1	CASSTGAKGMTQYF
15	TRBV9	CASSPIRTVTDTQYF
19	TRBV3-1/TRBV3-2	CASSQDLPRRSSYNSPLHF